This record looks at one T cell receptor beta chain sequence and its context. As yet, its antigen is unknown. V trimming: 5 bases; J trimming: 0 bases; junction bases outside the gene matches: 9. The CDR3 sequence is 16 residues long. Tregs were sorted as CD4+CD25+CD127-/low cells. Constant-region reverse primers amplified full-length variable regions, followed by semi-nested Nested Universal Primer A PCR. TCRdb used MiXCR to reprocess the 5' RACE reads, holding one entry per CDR3 protein. The sample has about 42,000 distinct CDR3 sequences; under 25% are singletons. Broader study findings: Greatest tumor Treg TCR overlap was with tumor naive CD4+ cells. The larger-cohort validation was restricted to a single TCR beta V-J rearrangement rather than whole repertoires. The TCR gene usage of tumor memory CD4+ T cells clustered together with blood and lymph node memory CD4+ cells and with lymph node naive CD4+ cells.

This sequence originates from a female donor with breast cancer. The gene calls are TRBV12-3 or TRBV12-4 and TRBJ1-1, with 7 bases identical to TRBD1. The sample consisted of Tregs sorted from blood. CDR3 sequence reads: CASSPVRGHLNTEAFF. The CDR3 DNA is TGTGCCAGCAGTCCCGTTAGGGGGCATCTGAACACTGAAGCTTTCTTT.